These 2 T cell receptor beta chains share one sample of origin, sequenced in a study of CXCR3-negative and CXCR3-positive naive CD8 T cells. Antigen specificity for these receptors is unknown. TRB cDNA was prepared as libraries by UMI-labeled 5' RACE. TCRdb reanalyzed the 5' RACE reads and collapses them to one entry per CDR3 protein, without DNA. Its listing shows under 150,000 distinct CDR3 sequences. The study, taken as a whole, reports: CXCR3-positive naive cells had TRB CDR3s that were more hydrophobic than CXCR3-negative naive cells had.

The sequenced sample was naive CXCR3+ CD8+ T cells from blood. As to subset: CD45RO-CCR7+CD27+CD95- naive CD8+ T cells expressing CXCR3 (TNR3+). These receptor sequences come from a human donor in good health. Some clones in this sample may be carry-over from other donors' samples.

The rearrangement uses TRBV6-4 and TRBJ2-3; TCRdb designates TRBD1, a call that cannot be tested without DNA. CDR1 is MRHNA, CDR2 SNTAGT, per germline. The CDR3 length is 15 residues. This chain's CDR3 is CASSYLLGGTDTQYF.

The chain's CDR3 is CASSVAVGADTGELFF. The chain carries TRBV9 and TRBJ2-2; TCRdb calls TRBD1, which cannot be checked without DNA. CDR1 is SGDLS and CDR2 is YYNGEE in the germline V gene. The CDR3 is made up of 16 amino acids.